A selection of T cell receptor beta chains follows, all from one sample in a study of blood T cell repertoires in COVID-19. Data came from immunoSEQ multiplex PCR; TCRdb stores just in-frame clones and leaves some out. This sample has roughly 200,000 clones, with roughly nine tenths found just once. The sequencing input was PBMCs or T cells enriched from blood (not recorded which). The receptors shown here come from a woman aged 50 to 65 in a cohort exposed to, infected with or recovered from COVID-19 (not recorded which). The CDR3 runs from the conserved cysteine through the conserved F or W. D genes are given only for firm matches. Clone size is not always given. Where it is, it says once, few, many or a class for expanded clones.

j_call: TRBJ2-1; d_call: TRBD2; clone_size: -; v_call: TRBV27; cdr3_aa: CASSALAGGPSNEQFF; cdr3_nt: TGTGCCAGCAGTGCCTTAGCGGGGGGGCCGTCCAATGAGCAGTTCTTC
j_call: TRBJ2-2; d_call: -; clone_size: -; v_call: TRBV5-1; cdr3_aa: CASSLAQDNTGELFF; cdr3_nt: TGCGCCAGCAGCTTGGCCCAGGATAACACCGGGGAGCTGTTTTTT
j_call: TRBJ1-2; d_call: TRBD1; clone_size: few; v_call: TRBV27; cdr3_aa: CASSEFGQGLYGYTF; cdr3_nt: TGTGCCAGCAGTGAATTTGGACAGGGCCTATATGGCTACACCTTC
j_call: TRBJ1-6; d_call: -; clone_size: -; v_call: TRBV4-2; cdr3_aa: CASSQNTATGSPLHF; cdr3_nt: TGTGCCAGCAGCCAGAATACGGCGACGGGTTCACCCCTCCACTTT
j_call: TRBJ2-3; d_call: -; clone_size: -; v_call: TRBV7-9; cdr3_aa: CASSAPLDGLSTDTQYF; cdr3_nt: TGTGCCAGCAGCGCCCCACTAGACGGGTTATCCACAGATACGCAGTATTTT
j_call: TRBJ2-7; d_call: -; clone_size: -; v_call: TRBV3-1/TRBV3-2; cdr3_aa: CASSPRTNEQYF; cdr3_nt: TGTGCCAGCAGCCCCCGGACAAACGAGCAGTACTTC
j_call: TRBJ1-2; d_call: TRBD1; clone_size: -; v_call: TRBV7-9; cdr3_aa: CASSSRDRDYGYTF; cdr3_nt: TGTGCCAGCAGCTCCCGGGACAGGGACTATGGCTACACCTTC
j_call: TRBJ2-7; d_call: -; clone_size: few; v_call: TRBV6-6; cdr3_aa: CASSSVGQGAVSGYF; cdr3_nt: -
j_call: TRBJ2-5; d_call: -; clone_size: -; v_call: TRBV27; cdr3_aa: CASSTGRETQYF; cdr3_nt: TGTGCCAGCAGTACAGGGCGGGAGACCCAGTACTTC
j_call: TRBJ2-3; d_call: TRBD2; clone_size: -; v_call: TRBV19; cdr3_aa: CASSLSGPPRDTQYF; cdr3_nt: TGTGCCAGTAGTCTTAGCGGGCCCCCCCGGGATACGCAGTATTTT